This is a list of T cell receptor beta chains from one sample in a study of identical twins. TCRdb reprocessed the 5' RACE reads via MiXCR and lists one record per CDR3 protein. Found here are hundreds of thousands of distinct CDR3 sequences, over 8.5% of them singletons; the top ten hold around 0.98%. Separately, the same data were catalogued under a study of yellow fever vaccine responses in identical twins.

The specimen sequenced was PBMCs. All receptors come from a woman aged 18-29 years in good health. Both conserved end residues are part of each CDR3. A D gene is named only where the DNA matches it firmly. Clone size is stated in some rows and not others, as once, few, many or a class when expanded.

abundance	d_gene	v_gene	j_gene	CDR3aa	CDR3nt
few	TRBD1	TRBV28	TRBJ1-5	CASSAWGTGNNQPQHF	TGTGCCAGCAGTGCCTGGGGGACAGGTAACAATCAGCCCCAGCATTTT
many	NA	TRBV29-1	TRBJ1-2	CSVSTPWGGSTNYGYTF	TGCAGCGTTTCCACACCTTGGGGGGGCAGTACAAACTATGGCTACACCTTC
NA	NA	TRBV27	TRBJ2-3	CASSSPMRTRQHTDTQYF	TGTGCCAGCAGTTCGCCCATGAGGACTCGTCAACACACAGATACGCAGTATTTT
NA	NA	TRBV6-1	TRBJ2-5	CASSELAGWETQYF	TGTGCCAGCAGTGAACTAGCCGGGTGGGAGACCCAGTACTTC
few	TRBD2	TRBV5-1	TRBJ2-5	CASSAGLAGLVETQYF	TGCGCCAGCAGCGCCGGACTAGCGGGATTGGTGGAGACCCAGTACTTC
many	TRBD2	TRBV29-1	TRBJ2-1	CSVLLAGGPGEQFF	TGCAGCGTACTACTAGCGGGAGGGCCAGGTGAGCAGTTCTTC
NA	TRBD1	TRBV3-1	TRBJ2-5	CASIEQGMNQETQYF	TGTGCCAGCATCGAACAGGGGATGAACCAAGAGACCCAGTACTTC
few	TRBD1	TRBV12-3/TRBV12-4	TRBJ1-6	CASSFFPDRGNSPLHF	TGTGCCAGCAGTTTTTTTCCGGACAGGGGAAATTCACCCCTCCACTTT
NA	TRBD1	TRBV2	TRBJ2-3	CASQGQGSDTQYF	TGTGCCAGTCAGGGACAGGGATCAGATACGCAGTATTTT
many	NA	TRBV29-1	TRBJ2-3	CSVAPVGTDTQYF	TGCAGCGTTGCCCCGGTGGGCACAGATACGCAGTATTTT